This T cell receptor (beta chain) was sequenced in a study of blood T cell repertoires in COVID-19. Clinical history reported by participants formed the basis on which cohorts were assigned. Assay: immunoSEQ multiplex PCR; the TCRdb copy retains only in-frame clones and omits some. The sample holds 180,000 or so clones; approximately 85% are singletons and the top ten take about 6%. Germline CDR1 is MGHDK and CDR2 is SYGVNS. Trimming left V 5 bases short and J 6 bases short, with 7 bases between. The CDR3 runs to 12 residues. Sequenced material: PBMCs or T cells enriched from blood (not recorded which). V gene TRBV25-1 combines with J gene TRBJ2-2; no clear D gene. This clonotype was sampled from a man aged 40-49 years with acute COVID-19. The CDR3 loop is CASSLQAGELFF. DNA for the CDR3: TGTGCCAGCAGTCTCCAGGCCGGGGAGCTGTTTTTT.